The rows below give T cell receptor beta chains drawn from one sample of a study of post-analysis software for immune sequencing data. One entry per CDR3 protein results from TCRdb running MiXCR on the PCR reads. The table lists some 500,000 distinct CDR3 sequences, roughly 46% of them singletons, with about 12% in the top ten. The sequencing input was blood. The receptors here all came from a girl between 10 and 17 years old with multiple sclerosis. Each CDR3 is given with its conserved first and last residue. D genes are given only for firm matches. Only part of the rows carry a size: once, few, many, or a class if the clone is expanded.

>TRBJ2-7|TRBV12-3/TRBV12-4|-|-|14
CASSLPGLSYEQYF
TGTGCCAGCAGTTTACCTGGGCTCTCCTACGAGCAGTACTTC
>TRBJ1-2|TRBV7-9|-|TRBD1|14
CASSPRDRAYGYTF
TGTGCCAGCAGCCCCAGGGACAGGGCGTATGGCTACACCTTC
>TRBJ2-3|TRBV5-1|-|-|15
CASSSDGWSTDTQYF
TGCGCCAGCAGCTCGGACGGATGGAGCACAGATACGCAGTATTTT
>TRBJ2-1|TRBV7-9|-|TRBD2|14
CTSSSIAGEGEQFF
TGTACCAGCAGCTCTATAGCGGGAGAGGGTGAGCAGTTCTTC
>TRBJ1-1|TRBV24-1|-|-|14
CATSGGGENTEAFF
TGTGCCACCAGTGGGGGGGGCGAGAACACTGAAGCTTTCTTT
>TRBJ1-4|TRBV6-6|few|-|16
CASGSGTSGFNEKLFF
TGTGCCAGCGGATCCGGGACATCGGGCTTCAATGAAAAACTGTTTTTT
>TRBJ1-2|TRBV3-1|-|-|13
CASSQMPRGGYTF
TGTGCCAGCAGCCAGATGCCGCGGGGCGGCTACACCTTC
>TRBJ2-1|TRBV6-2/TRBV6-3|few|TRBD2|14
CASQRSGSQNEQFF
TGTGCCAGCCAACGGAGCGGGAGCCAGAATGAGCAGTTCTTC
>TRBJ2-7|TRBV29-1|few|TRBD2|14
CSVSGTLPSGEQYF
TGCAGCGTTTCGGGTACCCTCCCTAGCGGTGAACAGTACTTC
>TRBJ2-7|TRBV20-1|-|-|12
CSARGKGTEQYF
TGCAGTGCTAGAGGGAAGGGGACCGAGCAGTACTTC
>TRBJ2-1|TRBV5-1|few|-|15
CASSLGQDGGNEQFF
TGCGCCAGCAGCTTGGGACAGGACGGTGGCAATGAGCAGTTCTTC
>TRBJ2-7|TRBV28|few|-|14
CASSFRRSSYEQYF
TGTGCCAGCAGTTTTCGGAGGAGCTCCTACGAGCAGTACTTC
>TRBJ2-4|TRBV6-2/TRBV6-3|once|-|12
CAGSHSKNIQYF
TGTGCCGGCAGTCATTCCAAAAACATTCAGTACTTC
>TRBJ2-7|TRBV10-3|-|-|13
CAISGHRVYEQYF
TGTGCCATCAGTGGACACAGGGTCTACGAGCAGTACTTC
>TRBJ2-5|TRBV20-1|-|TRBD2|17
CSASLPLGLALDETQYF
TGCAGTGCCTCGCTCCCCCTGGGACTAGCTTTAGATGAGACCCAGTACTTC
>TRBJ2-2|TRBV4-2|-|-|15
CASSQAQRTTGELFF
TGTGCCAGCAGTCAAGCACAGCGGACCACCGGGGAGCTGTTTTTT
>TRBJ2-1|TRBV20-1|few|TRBD2|17
CSARVAGLAALYNEQFF
TGCAGTGCTAGGGTAGCGGGACTGGCAGCACTCTACAATGAGCAGTTCTTC
>TRBJ2-5|TRBV6-4|-|TRBD2|15
CASSDTSGPQETQYF
TGTGCCAGCAGTGACACTAGCGGGCCCCAAGAGACCCAGTACTTC
>TRBJ1-4|TRBV27|-|-|14
CASSTWESGGELFF
TGTGCCAGCAGTACCTGGGAGTCCGGAGGTGAACTGTTTTTT
>TRBJ1-2|TRBV14|few|TRBD1|13
CASSQVRGYGYTF
TGTGCCAGCAGCCAAGTCAGGGGGTATGGCTACACCTTC
>TRBJ2-1|TRBV7-9|-|TRBD1|16
CASSLSGRDRVGEQFF
TGTGCCAGCAGCTTAAGTGGCCGGGACAGGGTGGGTGAGCAGTTCTTC
>TRBJ2-1|TRBV12-3/TRBV12-4|-|-|12
CASTQRSFEQFF
TGTGCCAGCACCCAAAGGAGTTTTGAGCAGTTCTTC
>TRBJ2-6|TRBV29-1|many|TRBD2|16
CSVEDREVSGANVLTF
TGCAGCGTTGAAGATCGGGAGGTCTCTGGGGCCAACGTCCTGACTTTC
>TRBJ1-1|TRBV28|-|-|13
CASPKPGSTEAFF
TGTGCCAGCCCGAAACCAGGGAGCACTGAAGCTTTCTTT
>TRBJ2-6|TRBV6-5|-|-|16
CASSTWIDAGANVLTF
TGTGCCAGTAGTACCTGGATTGACGCTGGGGCCAACGTCCTGACTTTC
>TRBJ2-7|TRBV12-3/TRBV12-4|once|TRBD2|16
CASTAGLAGFGYEQYF
TGTGCCAGCACCGCCGGACTAGCGGGATTCGGTTACGAGCAGTACTTC
>TRBJ1-4|TRBV29-1|-|TRBD1|14
CSVATGEGQEKLFF
TGCAGCGTTGCAACAGGGGAGGGACAGGAAAAACTGTTTTTT
>TRBJ1-6|TRBV30|-|TRBD1|15
CAWSTLDRDDSPLHF
TGTGCCTGGAGTACGCTAGACAGGGATGATTCACCCCTCCACTTT
>TRBJ2-3|TRBV5-1|-|-|14
CATGDGGNTDTQYF
TGCGCCACCGGGGACGGAGGAAACACAGATACGCAGTATTTT
>TRBJ2-3|TRBV5-1|-|-|16
CASSLGGGRGTDTQYF
TGCGCCAGCAGCCTGGGGGGAGGAAGGGGCACAGATACGCAGTATTTT
>TRBJ2-7|TRBV20-1|-|TRBD1|12
CSAGTANYEQYF
TGCAGTGCCGGGACAGCAAACTACGAGCAGTACTTC
>TRBJ1-5|TRBV12-3/TRBV12-4|-|TRBD1|14
CASSFTGGNQPQHF
TGTGCCAGCAGTTTTACAGGGGGCAATCAGCCCCAGCATTTT
>TRBJ2-1|TRBV25-1|-|-|17
CASSELGASGGYNEQFF
TGTGCCAGCAGTGAATTGGGGGCTAGCGGAGGCTACAATGAGCAGTTCTTC
>TRBJ2-5|TRBV29-1|few|-|12
CSGADGQETQYF
TGCAGCGGGGCGGACGGGCAAGAGACCCAGTACTTC
>TRBJ1-5|TRBV27|-|TRBD1|13
CASSGTGTQPQHF
TGTGCCAGCAGTGGGACAGGAACACAGCCCCAGCATTTT
>TRBJ2-7|TRBV19|-|TRBD1|12
CASGTGFDEQYF
TGTGCCAGCGGGACAGGGTTCGACGAGCAGTACTTC
>TRBJ2-3|TRBV12-3/TRBV12-4|few|-|16
CASSRKGEGPPSTQYF
TGTGCCAGCAGCAGAAAGGGGGAGGGCCCGCCCAGCACGCAGTATTTT
>TRBJ1-6|TRBV4-3|few|-|15
CASSPQQGPNSPLHF
TGCGCCAGCAGCCCCCAACAGGGCCCGAATTCACCCCTCCACTTT
>TRBJ1-2|TRBV6-4|-|-|14
CASSDGTENYGYTF
TGTGCCAGCAGTGACGGGACGGAGAACTATGGCTACACCTTC
>TRBJ2-3|TRBV29-1|-|-|13
CSVEPRLADTQYF
TGCAGCGTTGAACCCCGGTTGGCAGATACGCAGTATTTT
>TRBJ2-3|TRBV7-2|-|-|15
CASSVQRAGTDTQYF
TGTGCCAGCAGCGTTCAGAGGGCGGGCACAGATACGCAGTATTTT
>TRBJ2-7|TRBV21-1|once|-|11
CASSGADEQYF
TGTGCCAGCAGTGGGGCCGACGAGCAGTACTTC
>TRBJ2-3|TRBV6-1|-|TRBD2|15
CASRRAGESTDTQYF
TGTGCCAGCAGGCGAGCGGGGGAAAGCACAGATACGCAGTATTTT
>TRBJ2-5|TRBV7-3|-|TRBD2|15
CASSPYGEGQETQYF
TGTGCCAGCAGCCCTTACGGGGAGGGCCAAGAGACCCAGTACTTC
>TRBJ2-5|TRBV7-2|-|TRBD2|22
CASSLAGTSGTIRRSLGETQYF
TGTGCCAGCAGCTTAGCCGGGACTAGCGGGACTATTCGACGTTCCTTAGGGGAGACCCAGTACTTC